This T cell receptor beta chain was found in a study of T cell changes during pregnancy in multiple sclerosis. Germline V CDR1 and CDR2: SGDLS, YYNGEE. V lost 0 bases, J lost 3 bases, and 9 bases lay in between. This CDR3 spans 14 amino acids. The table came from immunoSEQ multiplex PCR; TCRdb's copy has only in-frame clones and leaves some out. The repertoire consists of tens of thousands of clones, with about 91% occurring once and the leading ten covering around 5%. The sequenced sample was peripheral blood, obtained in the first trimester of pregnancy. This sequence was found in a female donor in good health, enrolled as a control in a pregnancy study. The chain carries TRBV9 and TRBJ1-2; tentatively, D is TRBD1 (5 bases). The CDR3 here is CASSVVPTDYGYTF. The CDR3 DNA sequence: TGTGCCAGCAGCGTAGTCCCGACAGACTATGGCTACACCTTC.